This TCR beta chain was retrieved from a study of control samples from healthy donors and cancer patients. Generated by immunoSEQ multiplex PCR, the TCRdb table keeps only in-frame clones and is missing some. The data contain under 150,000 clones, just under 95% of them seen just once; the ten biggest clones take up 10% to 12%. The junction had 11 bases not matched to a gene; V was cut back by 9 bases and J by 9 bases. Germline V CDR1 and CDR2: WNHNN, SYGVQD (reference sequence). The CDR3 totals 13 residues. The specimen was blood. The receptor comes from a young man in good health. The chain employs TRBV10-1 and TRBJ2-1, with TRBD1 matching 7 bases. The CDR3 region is CARRQGLGGEQFF. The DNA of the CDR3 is TGCGCCAGGCGACAGGGTCTAGGAGGTGAGCAGTTCTTC.